This T cell receptor (beta chain) stems from a study of blood T cell repertoires in COVID-19 (dated by TCRdb to the early 2020s). About the study as a whole: Samples covering the acute and convalescent phases of COVID-19 were provided by collaborators in the United States, Italy and Spain. The dataset comprised deeply sampled blood TCRbeta repertoires from subjects exposed to, actively infected with, or recovered from COVID-19. Where available, HLA class I and class II types were taken from metadata supplied by the sample provider and were not determined by assay-based typing. A freely available public database, intended as a resource for researchers studying the immune response to SARS-CoV-2, is where the repertoires were released. Nearly every sample came with metadata listing a de-identified subject ID, COVID-19 status, age in years and sex. The samples were drawn from two sources: the first 160 participants of the ongoing ImmuneRACE study, and fewer than 1,500 subjects contributed by 6 global collaborators. The material from the prospective study consisted of cDNA or gDNA derived from T cells, B-cell-depleted T cells, or PBMCs.

The collaborating institutions used their own protocols to collect whole blood in K2EDTA tubes. For TCRbeta analysis, collaborator samples were shipped as frozen whole blood, as isolated PBMCs, or as DNA extracted from either sample type. The immunoSEQ Assay, a bias-controlled multiplex PCR, was used to amplify TCRbeta CDR3 regions from genomic DNA. The study's own analysis went as follows. The number of nucleated cells in each sample was estimated by amplification of reference gene primers within the assay. To quantify the absolute abundance of each unique TCRbeta CDR3 rearrangement, sequence reads were collapsed and filtered. For each sample, productive Simpson clonality was calculated as the square root of Simpson's diversity index over productive rearrangements. The clones in this table, taken by TCRdb from immuneACCESS, are in-frame only. Not every clone is retained; where verified, under half of the shortfall comes from an unresolved V gene, and the cause of the rest is unknown. V, J and clone size are those of that table, while D and trimming were read from the DNA. Present in this sample are roughly 8,200 clones, about 81% of which were seen just once. The top ten constitute about 17% of the sample.

The junction carries 10 bases between V and J, which are trimmed by 6 bases and 7 bases respectively. From cysteine to phenylalanine, the CDR3 is 13 amino acids long. Only the CDR3 part of the read is kept: 39 bases, read in frame from the first base. CDR1 and CDR2 are drawn from the germline V gene: MNHEY, SVGAGI. Beyond this particular receptor, the publication reports: How much clinical and demographic metadata was included differed by source and by participant, and the metadata was provided uncurated.

Worth noting for this clone: Its antigen target is currently unknown. Base qualities are not provided; no much larger clone lies one nucleotide away.

Sequences were obtained from peripheral blood. This TCR was recovered from a human donor with active COVID-19. The donor label of this sample is uncertain. The chain was built from TRBV6-5 and TRBJ1-6, with the D gene call left open. Here the CDR3 is given as CASRSGLNSPLHF. The DNA sequence is given as TGTGCCAGCAGGTCCGGGTTGAATTCACCCCTCCACTTT.